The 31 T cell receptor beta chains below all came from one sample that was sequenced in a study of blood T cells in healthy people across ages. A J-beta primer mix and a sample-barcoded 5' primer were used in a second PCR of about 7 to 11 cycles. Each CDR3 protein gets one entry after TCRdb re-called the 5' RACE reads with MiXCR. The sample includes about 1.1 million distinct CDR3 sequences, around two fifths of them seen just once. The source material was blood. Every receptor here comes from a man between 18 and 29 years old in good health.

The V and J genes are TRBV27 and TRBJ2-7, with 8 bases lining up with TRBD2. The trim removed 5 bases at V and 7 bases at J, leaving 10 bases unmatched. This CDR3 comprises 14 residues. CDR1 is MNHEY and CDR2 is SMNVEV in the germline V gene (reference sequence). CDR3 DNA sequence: TGTGCCAGCAGTCCGGGAGGGCGGTTTGGGGAGCAGTACTTC. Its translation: CASSPGGRFGEQYF.

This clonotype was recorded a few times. The CDR3 protein is CASSKDGGPPETQYF. The CDR3 nucleotides read TGTGCCAGCAGCAAAGACGGAGGACCCCCAGAGACCCAGTACTTC. The gene calls are TRBV21-1 and TRBJ2-5; the table's TRBD2 call for D was not verified on the DNA. TRBV21-1 is termed a pseudogene. The CDR3 consists of 15 residues.

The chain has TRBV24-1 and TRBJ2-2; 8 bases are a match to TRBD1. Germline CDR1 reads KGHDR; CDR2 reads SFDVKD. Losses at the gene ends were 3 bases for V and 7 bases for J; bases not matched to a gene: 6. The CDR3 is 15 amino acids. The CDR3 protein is CATSDRTGTGGELFF. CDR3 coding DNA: TGTGCCACCAGTGATCGGACAGGGACTGGCGGGGAGCTGTTTTTT.

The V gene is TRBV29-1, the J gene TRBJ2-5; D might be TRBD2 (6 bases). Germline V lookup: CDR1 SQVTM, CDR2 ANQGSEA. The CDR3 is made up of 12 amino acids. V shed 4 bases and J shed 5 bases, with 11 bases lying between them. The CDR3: CSVGSGRETQYF. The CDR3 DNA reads TGCAGCGTTGGGTCAGGGAGGGAGACCCAGTACTTC.

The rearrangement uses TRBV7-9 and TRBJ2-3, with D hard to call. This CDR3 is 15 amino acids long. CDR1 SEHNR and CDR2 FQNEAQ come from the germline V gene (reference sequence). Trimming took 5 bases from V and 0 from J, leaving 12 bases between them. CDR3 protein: CASSPVSDSTDTQYF. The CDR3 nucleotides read TGTGCCAGCAGCCCCGTTTCAGACAGCACAGATACGCAGTATTTT.

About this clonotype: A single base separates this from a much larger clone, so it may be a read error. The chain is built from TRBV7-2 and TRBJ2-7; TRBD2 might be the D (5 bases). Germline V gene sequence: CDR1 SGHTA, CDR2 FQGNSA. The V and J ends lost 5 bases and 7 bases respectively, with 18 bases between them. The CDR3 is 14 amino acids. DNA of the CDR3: TGTGCCAGCAGCCTGGACTCCACCTACAATGAGCAGTACTTC. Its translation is CASSLDSTYNEQYF.

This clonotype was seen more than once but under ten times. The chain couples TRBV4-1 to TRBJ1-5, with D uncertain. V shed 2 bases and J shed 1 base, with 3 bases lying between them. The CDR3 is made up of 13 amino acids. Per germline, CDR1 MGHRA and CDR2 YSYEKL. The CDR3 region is CASSQQSNQPQHF. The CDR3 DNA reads TGCGCCAGCAGCCAACAAAGCAATCAGCCCCAGCATTTT.

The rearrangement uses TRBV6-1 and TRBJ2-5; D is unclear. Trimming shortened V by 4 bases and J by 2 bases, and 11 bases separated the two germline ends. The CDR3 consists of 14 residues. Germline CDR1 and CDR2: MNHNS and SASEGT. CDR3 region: CASSGVRSQETQYF. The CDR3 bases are TGTGCCAGCAGTGGCGTGAGGAGTCAAGAGACCCAGTACTTC.

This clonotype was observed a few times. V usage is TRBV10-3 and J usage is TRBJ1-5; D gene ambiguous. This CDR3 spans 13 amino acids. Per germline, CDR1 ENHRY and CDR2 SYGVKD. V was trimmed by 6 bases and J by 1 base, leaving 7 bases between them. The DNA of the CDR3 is TGTGCCATCAGAGGTAACAGCAATCAGCCCCAGCATTTT. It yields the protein CAIRGNSNQPQHF.

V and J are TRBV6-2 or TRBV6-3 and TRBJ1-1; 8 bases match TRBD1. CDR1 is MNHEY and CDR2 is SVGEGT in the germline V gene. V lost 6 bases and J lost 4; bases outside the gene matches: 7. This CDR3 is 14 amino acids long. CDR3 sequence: CASRIPGQATEAFF. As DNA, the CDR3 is TGTGCCAGCAGGATACCGGGACAGGCCACTGAAGCTTTCTTT.

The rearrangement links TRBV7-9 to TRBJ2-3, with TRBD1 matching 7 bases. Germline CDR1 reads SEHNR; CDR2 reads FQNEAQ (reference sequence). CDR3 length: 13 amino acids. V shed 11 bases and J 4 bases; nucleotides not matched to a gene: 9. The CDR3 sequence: CAARTGPSDTQYF. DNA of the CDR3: TGTGCCGCACGGACAGGCCCCTCAGATACGCAGTATTTT.

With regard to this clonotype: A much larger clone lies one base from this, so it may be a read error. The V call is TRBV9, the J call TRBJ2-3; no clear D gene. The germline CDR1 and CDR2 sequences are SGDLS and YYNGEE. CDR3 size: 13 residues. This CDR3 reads CASNSLLMDTEYF. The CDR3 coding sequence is TGTGCCAGCAACTCCCTGCTTATGGATACGGAGTATTTT. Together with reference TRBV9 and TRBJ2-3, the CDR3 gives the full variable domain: DSGVTQTPKHLITATGQRVTLRCSPRSGDLSVYWYQQSLDQGLQFLIQYYNGEERAKGNILERFSAQQFPDLHSELNLSSLELGDSALYFCASNSLLMDTEYFGPGTRLTVL.

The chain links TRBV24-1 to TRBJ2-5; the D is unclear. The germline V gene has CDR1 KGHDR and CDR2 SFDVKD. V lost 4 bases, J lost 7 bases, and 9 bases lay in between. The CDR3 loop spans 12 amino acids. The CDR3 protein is CATSEAWGTQYF. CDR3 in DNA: TGTGCCACCAGTGAGGCGTGGGGGACCCAGTACTTC.

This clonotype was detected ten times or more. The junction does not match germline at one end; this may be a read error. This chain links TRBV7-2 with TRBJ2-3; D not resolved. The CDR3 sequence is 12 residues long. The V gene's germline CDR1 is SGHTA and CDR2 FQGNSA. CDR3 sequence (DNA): TGCGCCAGCAGCAGCGAGCCAGATACGCAGTATTTT. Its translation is CASSSEPDTQYF.

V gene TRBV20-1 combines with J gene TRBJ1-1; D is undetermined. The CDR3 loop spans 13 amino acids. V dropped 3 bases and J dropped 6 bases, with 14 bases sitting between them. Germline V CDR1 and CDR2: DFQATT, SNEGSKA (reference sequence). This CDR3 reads CSARPHSGPEAFF. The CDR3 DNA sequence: TGCAGTGCTAGGCCCCACAGTGGGCCTGAAGCTTTCTTT.

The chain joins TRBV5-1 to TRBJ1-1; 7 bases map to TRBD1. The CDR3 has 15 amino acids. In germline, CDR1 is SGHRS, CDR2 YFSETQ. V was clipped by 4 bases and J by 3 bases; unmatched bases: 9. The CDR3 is CASSTDRVRHTEAFF. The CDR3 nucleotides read TGCGCCAGCAGCACTGACAGGGTGAGGCACACTGAAGCTTTCTTT.

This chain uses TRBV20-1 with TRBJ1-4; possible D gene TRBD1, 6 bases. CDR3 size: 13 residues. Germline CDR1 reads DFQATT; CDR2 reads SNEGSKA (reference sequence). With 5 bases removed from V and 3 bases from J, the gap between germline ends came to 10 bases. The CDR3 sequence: CSAPGVSNEKLFF. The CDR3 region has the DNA TGCAGTGCTCCAGGGGTCTCTAATGAAAAACTGTTTTTT.

This CDR3 reads CASSYSAGGWGNEQFF. Here the CDR3 DNA reads TGTGCCAGCAGTTACTCGGCGGGGGGGTGGGGGAATGAGCAGTTCTTC. The gene calls are TRBV6-5 and TRBJ2-1, with 9 positions matching TRBD2. CDR1 and CDR2 (germline): MNHEY, SVGAGI. The V segment lost 0 bases and the J segment 7 bases; nucleotides outside the gene matches: 7. This CDR3 spans 16 amino acids.

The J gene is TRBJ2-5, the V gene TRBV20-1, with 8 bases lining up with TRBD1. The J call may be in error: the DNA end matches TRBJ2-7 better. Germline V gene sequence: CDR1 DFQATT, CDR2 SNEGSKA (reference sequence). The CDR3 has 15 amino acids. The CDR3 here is CSARDIRTGSYEQYF. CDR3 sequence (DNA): TGCAGTGCTAGAGATATCCGGACAGGGTCCTACGAGCAGTACTTC.

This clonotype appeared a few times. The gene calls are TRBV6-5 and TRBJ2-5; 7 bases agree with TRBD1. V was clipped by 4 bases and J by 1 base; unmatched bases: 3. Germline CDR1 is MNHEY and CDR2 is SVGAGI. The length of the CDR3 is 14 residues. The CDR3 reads CASSSTGVQETQYF. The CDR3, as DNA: TGTGCCAGCAGTTCCACAGGGGTCCAAGAGACCCAGTACTTC.

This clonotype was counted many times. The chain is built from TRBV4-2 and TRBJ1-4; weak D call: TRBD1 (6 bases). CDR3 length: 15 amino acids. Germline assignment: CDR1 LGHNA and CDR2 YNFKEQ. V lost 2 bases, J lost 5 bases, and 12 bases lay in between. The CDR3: CASSQRQGRNEKLFF. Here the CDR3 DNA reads TGTGCCAGCAGCCAAAGGCAGGGGAGGAATGAAAAACTGTTTTTT.

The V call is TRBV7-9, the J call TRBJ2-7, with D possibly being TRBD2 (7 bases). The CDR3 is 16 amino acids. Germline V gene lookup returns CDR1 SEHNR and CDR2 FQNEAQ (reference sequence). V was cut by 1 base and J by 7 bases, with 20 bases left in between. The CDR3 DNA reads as TGTGCCAGCAGCTTAGGAGGGGGGGCTATCCAGAATGAGCAGTACTTC. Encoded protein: CASSLGGGAIQNEQYF.

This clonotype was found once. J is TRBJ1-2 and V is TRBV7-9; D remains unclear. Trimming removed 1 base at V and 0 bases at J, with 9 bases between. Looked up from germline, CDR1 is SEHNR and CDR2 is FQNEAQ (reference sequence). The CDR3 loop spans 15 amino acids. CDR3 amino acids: CASSLGSRPNYGYTF. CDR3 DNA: TGTGCCAGCAGCTTAGGTTCACGCCCTAACTATGGCTACACCTTC.

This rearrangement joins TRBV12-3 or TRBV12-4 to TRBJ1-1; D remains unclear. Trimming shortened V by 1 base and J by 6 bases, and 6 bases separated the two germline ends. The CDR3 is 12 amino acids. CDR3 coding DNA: TGTGCCAGCAGTTTAGGTTCCCCTGAAGCTTTCTTT. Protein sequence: CASSLGSPEAFF.

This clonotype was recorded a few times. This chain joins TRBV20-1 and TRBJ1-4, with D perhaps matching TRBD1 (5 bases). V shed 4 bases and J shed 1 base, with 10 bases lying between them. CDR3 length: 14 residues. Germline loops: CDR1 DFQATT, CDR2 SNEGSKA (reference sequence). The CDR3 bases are TGCAGTGCTACTGACCAGGGAACTAATGAAAAACTGTTTTTT. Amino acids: CSATDQGTNEKLFF.

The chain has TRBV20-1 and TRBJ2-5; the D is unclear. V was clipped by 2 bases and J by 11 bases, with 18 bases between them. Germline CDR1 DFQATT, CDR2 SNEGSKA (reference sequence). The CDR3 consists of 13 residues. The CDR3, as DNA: TGCAGTGCTAGACGGGCCTCCCTTCATGAGCAGTACTTC. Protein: CSARRASLHEQYF.

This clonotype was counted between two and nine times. CDR3 sequence (DNA): TGTGCCAGCAGCGCGGGACTAGCGGGCGGGGAAGATACGCAGTATTTT. Protein: CASSAGLAGGEDTQYF. The chain employs TRBV9 and TRBJ2-3, with TRBD2 matching 12 bases. With 3 bases clipped from V and 5 bases from J, the junction kept 7 bases outside the gene matches. Per germline, CDR1 SGDLS and CDR2 YYNGEE. This CDR3 comprises 16 residues. The full variable domain, its missing parts supplied by reference TRBV9 and TRBJ2-3, is DSGVTQTPKHLITATGQRVTLRCSPRSGDLSVYWYQQSLDQGLQFLIQYYNGEERAKGNILERFSAQQFPDLHSELNLSSLELGDSALYFCASSAGLAGGEDTQYFGPGTRLTVL.

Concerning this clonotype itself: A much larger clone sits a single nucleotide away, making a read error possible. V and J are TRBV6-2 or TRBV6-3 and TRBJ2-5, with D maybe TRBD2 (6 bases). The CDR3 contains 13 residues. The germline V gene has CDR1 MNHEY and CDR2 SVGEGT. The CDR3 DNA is TGTGCCAGCGGTTACGGACTACAAGAGACCCAGTACTTC. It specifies CASGYGLQETQYF.

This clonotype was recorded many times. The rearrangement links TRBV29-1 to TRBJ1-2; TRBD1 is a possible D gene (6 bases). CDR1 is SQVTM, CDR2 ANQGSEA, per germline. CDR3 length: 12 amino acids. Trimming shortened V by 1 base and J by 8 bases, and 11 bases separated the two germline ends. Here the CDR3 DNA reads TGCAGCGTTGAAGGGACAGTGAGGGGCTACACCTTC. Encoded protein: CSVEGTVRGYTF. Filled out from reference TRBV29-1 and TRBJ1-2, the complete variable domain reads SAVISQKPSRDICQRGTSLTIQCQVDSQVTMMFWYRQQPGQSLTLIATANQGSEATYESGFVIDKFPISRPNLTFSTLTVSNMSPEDSSIYLCSVEGTVRGYTFGSGTRLTVV.

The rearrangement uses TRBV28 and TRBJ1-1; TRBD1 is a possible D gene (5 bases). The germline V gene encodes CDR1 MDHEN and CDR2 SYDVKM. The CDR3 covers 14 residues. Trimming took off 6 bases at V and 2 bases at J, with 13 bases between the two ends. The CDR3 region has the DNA TGTGCCAGCAGCTCAGCAGGGAGTAACACTGAAGCTTTCTTT. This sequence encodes CASSSAGSNTEAFF. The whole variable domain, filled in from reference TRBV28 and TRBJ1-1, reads DVKVTQSSRYLVKRTGEKVFLECVQDMDHENMFWYRQDPGLGLRLIYFSYDVKMKEKGDIPEGYSVSREKKERFSLILESASTNQTSMYLCASSSAGSNTEAFFGQGTRLTVV.

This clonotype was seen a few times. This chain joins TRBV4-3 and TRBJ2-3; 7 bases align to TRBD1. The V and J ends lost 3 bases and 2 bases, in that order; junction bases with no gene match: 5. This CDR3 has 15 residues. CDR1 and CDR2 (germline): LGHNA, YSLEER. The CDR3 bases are TGCGCCAGCAGCCACGGACAGGATGTCACAGATACGCAGTATTTT. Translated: CASSHGQDVTDTQYF.